One T cell receptor beta chain is described in this entry. Which antigen it targets is not known. Base qualities were left out, and no much larger clone turns up one base away. Whole blood was collected in K2EDTA tubes by collaborating institutions according to the institutions' own protocols. Collaborator samples were shipped for TCRbeta analysis as frozen whole blood, isolated PBMCs, or DNA extracted from either sample type. TCRbeta CDR3 regions were amplified from genomic DNA using the immunoSEQ Assay, a bias-controlled multiplex PCR. The paper's data handling went like this. The number of nucleated cells in each sample was estimated by amplification of reference gene primers within the assay. To quantify the absolute abundance of each unique TCRbeta CDR3 rearrangement, sequence reads were collapsed and filtered. For each sample, productive Simpson clonality was calculated by taking the square root of Simpson's diversity index across productive rearrangements. Sourced from immuneACCESS, this table was stored by TCRdb with only in-frame sequences that have V and J called. A share of the clones is absent; for the studies checked, an unresolved V gene accounts for under half, and the remainder has no known explanation. V, J and clone size derive from that table, while D and trimming were established from the DNA sequence. The sample yields about 160,000 clones; 75% to 90% were counted once. 3% to 4% of the sample is in the top ten clones.

The data stem from a study of blood T cell repertoires in COVID-19 (dated by TCRdb to 2020 to 2021). Regarding the research as a whole: The collaborator samples originated in the United States, Italy and Spain and spanned the acute and convalescent phases of COVID-19. The material from the prospective study consisted of cDNA or gDNA derived from T cells, B-cell-depleted T cells, or PBMCs. Subjects who had been exposed to COVID-19, were actively infected with it, or had recovered from it provided the deeply sampled blood TCRbeta repertoires that made up the dataset. A freely available public database, intended as a resource for researchers studying the immune response to SARS-CoV-2, is where the repertoires were released. The samples were drawn from the first 160 participants of the ongoing ImmuneRACE study and from 1,254 subjects provided by 6 global collaborators. The sample metadata nearly always contained a de-identified subject ID, COVID-19 status, age in years and sex. Where available, HLA class I and class II types were obtained from metadata supplied by the sample provider rather than from assay-based typing. Summary of the overall study and its limitations: Clinical and demographic metadata were provided uncurated, with the amount varying by source and participant.

There are 17 amino acids in the CDR3, from cysteine to phenylalanine inclusive. The only DNA kept is the CDR3, 51 bases in frame from the first base. CDR1 and CDR2 were assigned from the germline V gene as SGHAT and FQNNGV. The junction shows trimming of 5 bases on V and 0 bases on J, and the gene matches do not reach 6 bases of it. This clonotype originated in a human donor with acute or convalescent COVID-19. The donor label of this sample is uncertain. Recombination connected TRBV11-2 to TRBJ1-5, with 11 bases matching TRBD1. The sample was peripheral blood. CDR3 protein: CASSLGQGAPSNQPQHF. At the DNA level, the sequence is TGTGCCAGCAGCCTAGGACAGGGGGCGCCTAGCAATCAGCCCCAGCATTTT.